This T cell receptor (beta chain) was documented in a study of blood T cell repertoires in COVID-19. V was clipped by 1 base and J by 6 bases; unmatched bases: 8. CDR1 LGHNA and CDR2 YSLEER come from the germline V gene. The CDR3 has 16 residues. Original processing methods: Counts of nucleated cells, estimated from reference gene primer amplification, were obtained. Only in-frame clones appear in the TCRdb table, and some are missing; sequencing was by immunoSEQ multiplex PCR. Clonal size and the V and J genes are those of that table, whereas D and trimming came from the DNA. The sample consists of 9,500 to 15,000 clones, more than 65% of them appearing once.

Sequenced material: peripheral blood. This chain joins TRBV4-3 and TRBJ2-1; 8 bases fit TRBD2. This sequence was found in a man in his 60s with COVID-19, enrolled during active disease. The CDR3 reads CASSQGPGLVGNEQFF. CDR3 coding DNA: TGCGCCAGCAGCCAAGGACCGGGACTAGTAGGCAATGAGCAGTTCTTC.